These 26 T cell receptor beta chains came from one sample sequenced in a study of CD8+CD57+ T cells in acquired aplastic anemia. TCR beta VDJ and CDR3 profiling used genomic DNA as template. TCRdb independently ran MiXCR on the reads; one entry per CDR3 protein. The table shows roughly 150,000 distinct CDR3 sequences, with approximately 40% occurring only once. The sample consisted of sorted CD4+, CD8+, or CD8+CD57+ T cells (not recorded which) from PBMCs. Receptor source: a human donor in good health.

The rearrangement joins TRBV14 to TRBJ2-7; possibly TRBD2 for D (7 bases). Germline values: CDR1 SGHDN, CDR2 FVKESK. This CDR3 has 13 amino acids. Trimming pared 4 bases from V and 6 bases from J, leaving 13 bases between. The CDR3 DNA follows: TGTGCCAGCAGCCTCGGGGCGGGGGCCGAGCAGTACTTC. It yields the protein CASSLGAGAEQYF.

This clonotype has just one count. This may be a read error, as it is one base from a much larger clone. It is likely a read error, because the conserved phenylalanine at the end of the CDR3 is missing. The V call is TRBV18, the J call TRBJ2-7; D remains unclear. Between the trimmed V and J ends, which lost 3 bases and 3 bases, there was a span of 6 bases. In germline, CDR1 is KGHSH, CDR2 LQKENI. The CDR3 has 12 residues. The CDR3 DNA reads TGTGCCAGCTCACCCAATGTCTACGAGCAGTACTCC. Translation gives CASSPNVYEQYS.

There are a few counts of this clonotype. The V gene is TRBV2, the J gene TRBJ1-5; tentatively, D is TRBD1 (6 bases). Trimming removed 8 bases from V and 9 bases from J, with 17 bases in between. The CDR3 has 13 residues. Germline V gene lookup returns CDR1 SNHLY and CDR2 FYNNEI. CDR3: CASGGQIQRPQHF. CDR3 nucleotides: TGTGCCAGCGGGGGGCAGATTCAGAGGCCCCAGCATTTT.

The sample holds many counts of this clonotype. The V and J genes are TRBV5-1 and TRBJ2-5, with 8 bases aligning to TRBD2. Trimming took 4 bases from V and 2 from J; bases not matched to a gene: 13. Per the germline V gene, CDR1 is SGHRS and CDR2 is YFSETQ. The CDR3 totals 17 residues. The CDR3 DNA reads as TGCGCCAGCAGCCTCGGGGGGGTGGGGTCCCATCAAGAGACCCAGTACTTC. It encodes CASSLGGVGSHQETQYF. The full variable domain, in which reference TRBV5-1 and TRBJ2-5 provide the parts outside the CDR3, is KAGVTQTPRYLIKTRGQQVTLSCSPISGHRSVSWYQQTPGQGLQFLFEYFSETQRNKGNFPGRFSGRQFSNSRSEMNVSTLELGDSALYLCASSLGGVGSHQETQYFGPGTRLLVL.

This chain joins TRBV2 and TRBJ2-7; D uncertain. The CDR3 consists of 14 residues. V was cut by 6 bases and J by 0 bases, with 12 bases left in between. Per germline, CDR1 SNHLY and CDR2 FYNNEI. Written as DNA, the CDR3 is TGTGCCAGCAGAACCGAACCGGCCTCCTACGAGCAGTACTTC. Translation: CASRTEPASYEQYF. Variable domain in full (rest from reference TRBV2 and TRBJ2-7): EPEVTQTPSHQVTQMGQEVILRCVPISNHLYFYWYRQILGQKVEFLVSFYNNEISEKSEIFDDQFSVERPDGSNFTLKIRSTKLEDSAMYFCASRTEPASYEQYFGPGTRLTVT.

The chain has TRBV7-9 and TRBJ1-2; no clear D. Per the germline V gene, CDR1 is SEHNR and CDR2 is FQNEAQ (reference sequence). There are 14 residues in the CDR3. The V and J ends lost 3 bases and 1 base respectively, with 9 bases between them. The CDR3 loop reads CASSLWQLNYGYTF. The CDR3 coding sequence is TGTGCCAGCAGCTTGTGGCAACTTAACTATGGCTACACCTTC.

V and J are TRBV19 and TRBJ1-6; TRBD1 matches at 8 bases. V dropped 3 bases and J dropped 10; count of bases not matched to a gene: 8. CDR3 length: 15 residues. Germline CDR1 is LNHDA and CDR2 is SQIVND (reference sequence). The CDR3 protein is CASSIRQGLGSPLHF. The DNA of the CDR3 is TGTGCCAGTAGTATTCGACAGGGGTTGGGGTCACCCCTCCACTTT.

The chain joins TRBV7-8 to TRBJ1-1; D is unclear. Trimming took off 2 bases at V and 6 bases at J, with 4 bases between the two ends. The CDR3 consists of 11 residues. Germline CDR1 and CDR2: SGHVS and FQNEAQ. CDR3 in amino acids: CASSLFAEAFF. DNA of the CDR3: TGTGCCAGCAGCTTATTCGCTGAAGCTTTCTTT.

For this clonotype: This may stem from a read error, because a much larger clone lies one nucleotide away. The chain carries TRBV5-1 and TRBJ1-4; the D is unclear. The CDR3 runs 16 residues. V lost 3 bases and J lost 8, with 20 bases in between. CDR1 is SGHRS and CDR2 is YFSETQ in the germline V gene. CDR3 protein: CASSSASYNPSEKLFF. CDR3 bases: TGCGCCAGCAGCTCGGCGAGCTACAACCCTTCCGAAAAACTGTTTTTT.

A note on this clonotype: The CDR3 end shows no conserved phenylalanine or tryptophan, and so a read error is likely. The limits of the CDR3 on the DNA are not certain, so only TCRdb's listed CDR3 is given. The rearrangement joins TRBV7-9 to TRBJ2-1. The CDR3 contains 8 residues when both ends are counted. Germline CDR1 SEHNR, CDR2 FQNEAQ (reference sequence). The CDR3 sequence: CASSPQIR.

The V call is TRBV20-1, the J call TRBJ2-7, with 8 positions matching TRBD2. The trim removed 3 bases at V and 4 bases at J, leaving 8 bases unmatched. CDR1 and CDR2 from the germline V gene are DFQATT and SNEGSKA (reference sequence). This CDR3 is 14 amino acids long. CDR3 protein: CSARWGGGRYEQYF. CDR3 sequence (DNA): TGCAGTGCTAGGTGGGGCGGGGGGCGTTACGAGCAGTACTTC.

The CDR3 is CSARAGTGRHEQYF. DNA of the CDR3: TGCAGTGCTAGGGCGGGGACAGGGAGGCACGAGCAGTACTTC. The chain uses TRBV20-1 and TRBJ2-7; 9 positions agree with TRBD1. With 3 bases clipped from V and 5 bases from J, the junction kept 8 bases outside the gene matches. This CDR3 has 14 amino acids. Per the germline V gene, CDR1 is DFQATT and CDR2 is SNEGSKA (reference sequence).

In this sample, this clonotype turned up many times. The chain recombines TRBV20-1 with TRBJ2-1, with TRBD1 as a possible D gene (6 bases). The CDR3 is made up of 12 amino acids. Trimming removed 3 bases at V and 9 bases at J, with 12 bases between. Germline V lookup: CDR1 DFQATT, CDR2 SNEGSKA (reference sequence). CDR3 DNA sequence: TGCAGTGCTAGTACAGAACAGGGTGAGCAGTTCTTC. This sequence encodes CSASTEQGEQFF.

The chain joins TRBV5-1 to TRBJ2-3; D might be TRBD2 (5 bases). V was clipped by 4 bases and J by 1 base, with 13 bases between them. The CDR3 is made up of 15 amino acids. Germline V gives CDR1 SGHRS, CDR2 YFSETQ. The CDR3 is CASSIGGPRTDTQYF. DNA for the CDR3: TGCGCCAGCAGCATCGGAGGTCCGCGCACAGATACGCAGTATTTT.

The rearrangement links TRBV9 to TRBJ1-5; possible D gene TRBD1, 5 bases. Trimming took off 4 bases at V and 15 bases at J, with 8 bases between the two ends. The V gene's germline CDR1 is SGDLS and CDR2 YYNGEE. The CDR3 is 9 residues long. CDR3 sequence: CASSRGRHF. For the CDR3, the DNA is TGTGCCAGCAGCCGGGGGAGGCATTTT.

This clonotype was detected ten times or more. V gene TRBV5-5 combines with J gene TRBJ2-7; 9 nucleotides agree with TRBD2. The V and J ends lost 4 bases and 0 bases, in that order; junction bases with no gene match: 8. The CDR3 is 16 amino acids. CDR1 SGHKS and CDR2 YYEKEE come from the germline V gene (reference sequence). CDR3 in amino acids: CASSVLAGVGSYEQYF. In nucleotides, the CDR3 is TGTGCCAGCAGCGTATTAGCGGGAGTCGGCTCCTACGAGCAGTACTTC.

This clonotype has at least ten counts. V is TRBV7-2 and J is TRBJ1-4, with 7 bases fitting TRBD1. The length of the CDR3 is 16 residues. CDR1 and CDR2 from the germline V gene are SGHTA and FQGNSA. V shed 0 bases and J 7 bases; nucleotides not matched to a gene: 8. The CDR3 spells CASSLARLTGTEKLFF. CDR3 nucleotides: TGTGCCAGCAGCTTAGCCCGCTTGACAGGGACTGAAAAACTGTTTTTT.

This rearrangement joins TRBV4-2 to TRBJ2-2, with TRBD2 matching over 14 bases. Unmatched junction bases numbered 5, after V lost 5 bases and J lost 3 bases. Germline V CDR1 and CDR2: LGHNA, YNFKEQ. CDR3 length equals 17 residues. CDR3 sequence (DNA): TGTGCCAGCAGCAAGGGACTAGCGGGAGTAGACACCGGGGAGCTGTTTTTT. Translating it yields CASSKGLAGVDTGELFF.

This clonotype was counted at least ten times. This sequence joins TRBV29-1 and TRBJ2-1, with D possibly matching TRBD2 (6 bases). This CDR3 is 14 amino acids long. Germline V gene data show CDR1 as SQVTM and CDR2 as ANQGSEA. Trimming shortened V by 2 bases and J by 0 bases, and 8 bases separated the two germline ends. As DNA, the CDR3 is TGCAGCGTTGAACAGGGAGGCTCCTACAATGAGCAGTTCTTC. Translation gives CSVEQGGSYNEQFF.

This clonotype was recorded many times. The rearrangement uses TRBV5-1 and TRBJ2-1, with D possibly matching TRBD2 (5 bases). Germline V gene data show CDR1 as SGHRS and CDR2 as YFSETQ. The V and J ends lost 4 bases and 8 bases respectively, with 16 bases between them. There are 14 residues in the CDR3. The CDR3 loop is CASSRTGSFYEQFF. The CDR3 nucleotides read TGCGCCAGCAGCCGGACTGGTAGTTTCTATGAGCAGTTCTTC.

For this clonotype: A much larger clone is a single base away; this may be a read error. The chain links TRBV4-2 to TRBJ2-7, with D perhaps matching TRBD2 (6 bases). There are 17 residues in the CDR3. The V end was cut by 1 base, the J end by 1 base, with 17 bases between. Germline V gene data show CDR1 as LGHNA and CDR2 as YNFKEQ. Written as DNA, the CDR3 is TGTGCCAGCAGCCAAGCTAGCGCGACAGAGGGGTCCTACGAGCAGTACTTC. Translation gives CASSQASATEGSYEQYF.

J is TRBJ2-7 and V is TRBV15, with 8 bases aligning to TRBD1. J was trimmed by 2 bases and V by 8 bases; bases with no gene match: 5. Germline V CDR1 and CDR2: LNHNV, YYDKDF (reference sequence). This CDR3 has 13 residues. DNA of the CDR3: TGTGCCACCCAACCGGGACAGGCCTACGAGCAGTACTTC. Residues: CATQPGQAYEQYF.

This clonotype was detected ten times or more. The CDR3 DNA reads TGTGCCAGCAGTTACTCGTTCAGGAGCAACGATGGCTACACCTTC. Its translation: CASSYSFRSNDGYTF. This chain joins TRBV6-6 and TRBJ1-2, with no clear D. Germline V CDR1 and CDR2: MNHNY, SVGAGI (reference sequence). Trimming pared 0 bases from V and 6 bases from J, leaving 14 bases between. CDR3 length: 15 residues.

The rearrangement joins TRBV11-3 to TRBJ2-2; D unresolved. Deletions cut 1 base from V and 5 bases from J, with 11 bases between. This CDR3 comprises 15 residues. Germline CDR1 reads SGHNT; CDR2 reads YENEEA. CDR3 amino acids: CASSLVAAKTGELFF. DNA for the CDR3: TGTGCCAGCAGCTTAGTCGCGGCTAAAACCGGGGAGCTGTTTTTT.

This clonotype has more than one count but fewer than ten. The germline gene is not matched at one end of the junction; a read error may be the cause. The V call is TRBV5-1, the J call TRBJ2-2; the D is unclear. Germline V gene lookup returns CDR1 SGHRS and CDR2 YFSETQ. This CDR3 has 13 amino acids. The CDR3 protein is CAGSPQDTGELFF. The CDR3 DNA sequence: TGCGCCGGCAGCCCCCAGGACACCGGGGAGCTGTTTTTT.

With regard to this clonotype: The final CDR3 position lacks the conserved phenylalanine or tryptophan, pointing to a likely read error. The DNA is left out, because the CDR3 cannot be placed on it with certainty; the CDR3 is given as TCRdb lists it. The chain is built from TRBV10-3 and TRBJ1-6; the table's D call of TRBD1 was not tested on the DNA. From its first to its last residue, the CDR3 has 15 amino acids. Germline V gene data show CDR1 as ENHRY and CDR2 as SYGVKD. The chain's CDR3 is CAISDRTGGNSPPHC.